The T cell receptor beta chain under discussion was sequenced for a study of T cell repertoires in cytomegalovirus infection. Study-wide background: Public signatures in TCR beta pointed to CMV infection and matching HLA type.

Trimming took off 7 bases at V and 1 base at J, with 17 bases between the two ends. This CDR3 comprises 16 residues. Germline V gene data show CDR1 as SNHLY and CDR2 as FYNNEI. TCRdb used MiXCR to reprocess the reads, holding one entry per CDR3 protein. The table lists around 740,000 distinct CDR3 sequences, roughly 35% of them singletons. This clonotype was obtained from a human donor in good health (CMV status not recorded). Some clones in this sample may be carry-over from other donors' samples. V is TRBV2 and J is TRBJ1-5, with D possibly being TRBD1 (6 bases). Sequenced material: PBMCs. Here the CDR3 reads CASKYRTDLSNQPQHF. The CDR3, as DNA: TGTGCCAGCAAGTATCGGACAGATCTCAGCAATCAGCCCCAGCATTTT.